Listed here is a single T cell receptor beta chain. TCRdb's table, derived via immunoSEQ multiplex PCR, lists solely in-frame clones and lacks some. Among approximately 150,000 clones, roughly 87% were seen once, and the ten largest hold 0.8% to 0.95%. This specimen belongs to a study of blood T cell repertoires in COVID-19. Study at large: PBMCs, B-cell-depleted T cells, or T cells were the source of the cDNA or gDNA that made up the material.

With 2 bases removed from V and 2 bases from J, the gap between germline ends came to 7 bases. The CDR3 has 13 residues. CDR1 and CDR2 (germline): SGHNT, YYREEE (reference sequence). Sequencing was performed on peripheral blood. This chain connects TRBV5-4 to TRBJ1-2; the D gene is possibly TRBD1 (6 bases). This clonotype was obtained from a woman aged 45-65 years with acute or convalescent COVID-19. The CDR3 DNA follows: TGTGCCAGCAGCTTTACAGGGAACTATGGCTACACCTTC. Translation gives CASSFTGNYGYTF.